The present TCR beta chain was sequenced within a study of cytomegalovirus exposure and HLA in healthy donors. 60 Vbeta and 13 Jbeta primers were used in PCR. The data were produced by immunoSEQ multiplex PCR, yet TCRdb's version contains in-frame clones alone and is incomplete. The sample shows roughly 150,000 clones, 80% of them seen only once. Worth noting for this clone: Its cognate antigen is unknown.

Whole-study results and caveats: Differences between HLA loci emerged in a later analysis of TCR association rates, with DRB1 most and HLA-C fewest.

The V end lost 3 bases, the J end lost 0 bases, and 11 bases lay between the germline ends. Germline V CDR1 and CDR2: ENHRY, SYGVKD. The CDR3 covers 15 residues. The chain recombines TRBV10-3 with TRBJ1-2; D is uncertain. Sequenced material: PBMCs. The TCR comes from a woman in her forties in good health and CMV-seronegative. The CDR3 is CAISEFRGPNYGYTF. CDR3 bases: TGTGCCATCAGTGAATTCAGAGGCCCTAACTATGGCTACACCTTC.